This T cell receptor (beta chain) was recovered during a study of T cell responses to AZD1222 COVID-19 vaccine (dated by TCRdb to about 2021). About the investigation overall: AZD1222 recipients whose second dose came at about 4 weeks and those whose second dose came at about 12 weeks were combined into one group, since spike-specific TCR depth and breadth did not differ between the two schedules. TCR sequencing covered 230 or so trial participants: 200 to 210 given two doses of AZD1222 and 26 given two doses of MenACWY control vaccine. Trial participants were enrolled into age subgroups of 18-55, 56-69 and 70-plus years, which contained about 150, 27 and 61 TCR-sequenced participants, respectively. Overall study results and their limits: Participants were mostly white British, with more females than males. The authors suggested clonal diversity may have been underestimated. A significant rise in spike-specific TCR breadth and depth was observed after two AZD1222 doses relative to day 0 and relative to MenACWY recipients. Conclusions about previously exposed vaccinees are limited because only a handful of AZD1222 recipients were SARS-CoV-2 seropositive at baseline. No day 14 peak-response samples were available, so repertoires were characterized only after the peak T cell response. Vaccine-associated CD4 TCRs spanned the whole spike protein, with dominant responses in regions 160-218 and 743-854. Reportedly, close to half of the unique spike-specific TCRs recognized epitopes lying outside the regions that are mutated in the B.1.351 and B.1.1.7 variants. In the small 56-69-year group, the increase in depth fell short of significance, most likely because of low power.

Concerning this clone itself: Its antigen specificity is not known. Qualities for individual bases were not recorded, and no much larger clone is one base off.

The germline V gene sets CDR1 to SGDLS and CDR2 to YYNGEE. The CDR3 has 13 amino acids, counting the end cysteine and phenylalanine. The read is trimmed to its CDR3 DNA, 39 bases read in frame from base 1. The trim is 3 bases for V and 2 bases for J, with a gap of 8 bases between the germline ends. What the time point label conveys for this sample: baseline before first vaccination. The vaccinee samples were drawn from two UK trials, COV001 and COV002, one of which was a single-blind randomized controlled phase 2/3 trial testing AZD1222 (ChAdOx1 nCoV-19) in healthy adults. For TCRbeta chain sequencing, PBMC samples were collected from trial participants at day 0 and at day 28 after the second dose. The CDR3 regions of human TCRbeta chains were subjected to immunosequencing. On the study's bioinformatics: TCRs in the repertoires were matched against a reference library of SARS-CoV-2-specific TCRs that had been generated with the MIRA antigen-specificity platform. Breadth meant the fraction of unique TCRs that were SARS-CoV-2-associated, whereas depth meant the fraction of total T cells that were SARS-CoV-2-associated. Each spike-specific TCR was assigned to its reactive spike region and to a CD4 or CD8 class using the MIRA data. Log10-transformed breadth and depth values were compared by one-way ANOVA with Sidak's multiple comparisons tests. TCRdb's version of the immuneACCESS table is confined to in-frame rearrangements and falls short of the full clone set. An unresolved V gene accounts for under half of the shortfall where checked; the remainder is of unknown origin. V and J calls and clone size are as listed in that table; D and trimming were resolved from the DNA. The sample has 55,000 to 75,000 clones on record, around 90% of them singletons. The top ten constitute around 5% of the sample.

The chain links TRBV9 with TRBJ1-2, with TRBD1 tentatively as D gene (5 bases match). Sequences were derived from peripheral blood, sampled on day 0 of AZD1222 vaccination. The TCR originated in an adult in good health. In nucleotide form, the sequence is TGTGCCAGCAGCGAGGGGATGAACTATGGCTACACCTTC. Translated, this is CASSEGMNYGYTF.